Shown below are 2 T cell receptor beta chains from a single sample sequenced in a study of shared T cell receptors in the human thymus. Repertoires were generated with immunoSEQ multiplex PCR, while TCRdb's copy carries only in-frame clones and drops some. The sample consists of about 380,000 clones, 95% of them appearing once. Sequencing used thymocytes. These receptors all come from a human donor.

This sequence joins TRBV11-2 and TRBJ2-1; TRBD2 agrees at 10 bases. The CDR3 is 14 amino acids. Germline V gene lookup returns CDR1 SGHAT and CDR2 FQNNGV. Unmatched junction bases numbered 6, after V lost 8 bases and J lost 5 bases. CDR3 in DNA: TGTGCCAGCGGGCTAGCGGGAGACGACAATGAGCAGTTCTTC. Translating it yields CASGLAGDDNEQFF.

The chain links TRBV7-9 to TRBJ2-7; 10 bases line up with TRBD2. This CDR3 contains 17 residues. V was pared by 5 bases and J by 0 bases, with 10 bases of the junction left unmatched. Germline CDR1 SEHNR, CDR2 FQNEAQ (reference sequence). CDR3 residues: CASSPRLAGKGSYEQYF. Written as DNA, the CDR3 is TGTGCCAGCAGCCCCCGACTAGCGGGTAAGGGCTCCTACGAGCAGTACTTC.